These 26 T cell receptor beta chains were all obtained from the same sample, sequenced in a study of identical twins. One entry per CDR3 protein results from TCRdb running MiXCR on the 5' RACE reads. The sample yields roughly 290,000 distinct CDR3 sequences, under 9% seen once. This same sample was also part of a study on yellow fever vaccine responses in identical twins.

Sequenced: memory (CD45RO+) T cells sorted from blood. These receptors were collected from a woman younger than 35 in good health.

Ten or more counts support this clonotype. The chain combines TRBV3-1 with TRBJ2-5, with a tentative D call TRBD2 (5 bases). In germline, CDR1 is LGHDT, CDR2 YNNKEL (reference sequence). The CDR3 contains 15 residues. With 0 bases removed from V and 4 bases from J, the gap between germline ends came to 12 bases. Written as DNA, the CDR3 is TGTGCCAGCAGCCAAGACGGGAACCCAGGAGAGACCCAGTACTTC. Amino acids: CASSQDGNPGETQYF.

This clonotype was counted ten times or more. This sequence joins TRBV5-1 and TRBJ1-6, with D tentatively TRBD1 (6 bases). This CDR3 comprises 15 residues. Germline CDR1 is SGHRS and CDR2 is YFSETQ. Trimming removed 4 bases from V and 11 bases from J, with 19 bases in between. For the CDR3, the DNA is TGCGCCAGCAGCAACCCGGACAGCCCTAGGACACCCCTCCACTTT. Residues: CASSNPDSPRTPLHF.

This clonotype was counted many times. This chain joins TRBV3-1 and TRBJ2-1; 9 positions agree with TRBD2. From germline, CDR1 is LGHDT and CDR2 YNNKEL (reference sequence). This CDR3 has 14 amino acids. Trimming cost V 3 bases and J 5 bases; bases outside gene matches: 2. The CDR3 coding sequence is TGTGCCAGCAGCCAGCGGGGGGGCCACAATGAGCAGTTCTTC. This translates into CASSQRGGHNEQFF.

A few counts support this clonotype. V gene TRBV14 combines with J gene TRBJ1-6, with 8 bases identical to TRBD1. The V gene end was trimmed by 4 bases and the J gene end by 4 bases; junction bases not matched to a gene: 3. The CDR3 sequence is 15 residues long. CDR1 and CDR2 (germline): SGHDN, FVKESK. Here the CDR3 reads CASSPRTGYNSPLHF. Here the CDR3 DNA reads TGTGCCAGCAGCCCAAGGACAGGGTATAATTCACCCCTCCACTTT.

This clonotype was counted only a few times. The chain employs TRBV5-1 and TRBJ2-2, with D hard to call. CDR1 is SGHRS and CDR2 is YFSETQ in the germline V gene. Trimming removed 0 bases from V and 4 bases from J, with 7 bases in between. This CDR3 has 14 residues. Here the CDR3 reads CASSLVLVTGELFF. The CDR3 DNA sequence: TGCGCCAGCAGCTTGGTCCTAGTCACCGGGGAGCTGTTTTTT.

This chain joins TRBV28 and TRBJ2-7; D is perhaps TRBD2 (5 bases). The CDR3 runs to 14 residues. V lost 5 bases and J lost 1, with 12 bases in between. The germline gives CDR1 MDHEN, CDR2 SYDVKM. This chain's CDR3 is CASSDSGGSYEQYV. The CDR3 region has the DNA TGTGCCAGCAGTGACTCCGGCGGGTCCTACGAGCAGTACGTC.

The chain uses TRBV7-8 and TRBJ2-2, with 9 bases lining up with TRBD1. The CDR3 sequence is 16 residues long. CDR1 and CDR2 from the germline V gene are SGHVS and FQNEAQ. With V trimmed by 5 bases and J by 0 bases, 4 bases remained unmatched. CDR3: CASSARDRANTGELFF. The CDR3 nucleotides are TGTGCCAGCAGCGCACGGGACAGGGCGAACACCGGGGAGCTGTTTTTT.

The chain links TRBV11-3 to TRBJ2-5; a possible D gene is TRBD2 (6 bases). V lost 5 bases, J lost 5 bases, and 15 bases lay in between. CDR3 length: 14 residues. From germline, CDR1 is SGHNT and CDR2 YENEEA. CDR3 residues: CASSQNGAGETQYF. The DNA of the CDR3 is TGTGCCAGCAGCCAAAACGGGGCGGGGGAGACCCAGTACTTC.

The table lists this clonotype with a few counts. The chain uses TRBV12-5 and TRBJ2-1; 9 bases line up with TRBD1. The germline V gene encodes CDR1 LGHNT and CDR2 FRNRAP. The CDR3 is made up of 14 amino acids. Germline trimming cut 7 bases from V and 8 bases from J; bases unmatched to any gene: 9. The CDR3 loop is CASAGQGSTYEQFF. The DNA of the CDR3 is TGTGCTAGTGCCGGACAGGGGTCAACCTATGAGCAGTTCTTC.

CDR3 nucleotides: TGTGCCAGCAGCGCCGGACAGGGGGCGCTTTATGGCTACACCTTC. It translates to CASSAGQGALYGYTF. The J gene is TRBJ1-2, the V gene TRBV7-9; 11 bases match TRBD1. Germline assignment: CDR1 SEHNR and CDR2 FQNEAQ (reference sequence). The CDR3 extends over 15 amino acids. The junction had 7 bases not matched to a gene; V was cut back by 5 bases and J by 5 bases.

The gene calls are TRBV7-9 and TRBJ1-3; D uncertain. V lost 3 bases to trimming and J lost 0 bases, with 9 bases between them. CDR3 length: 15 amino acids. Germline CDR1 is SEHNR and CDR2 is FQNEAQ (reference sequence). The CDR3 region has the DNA TGTGCCAGCAGCTTCGTCCCGAGCTCTGGAAACACCATATATTTT. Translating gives CASSFVPSSGNTIYF.

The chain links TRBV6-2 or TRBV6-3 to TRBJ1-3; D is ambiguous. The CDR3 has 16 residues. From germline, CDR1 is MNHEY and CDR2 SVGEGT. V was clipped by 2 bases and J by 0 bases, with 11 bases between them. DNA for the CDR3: TGTGCCAGCAGTTACGGGTCGGGGAGCTCTGGAAACACCATATATTTT. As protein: CASSYGSGSSGNTIYF.

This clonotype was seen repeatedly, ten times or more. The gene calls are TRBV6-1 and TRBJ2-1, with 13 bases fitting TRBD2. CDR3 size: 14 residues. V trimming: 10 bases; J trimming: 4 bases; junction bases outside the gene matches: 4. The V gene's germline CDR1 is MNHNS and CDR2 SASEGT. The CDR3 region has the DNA TGTGCCACCGAGACTAGCGGGGGGTACAATGAGCAGTTCTTC. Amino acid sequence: CATETSGGYNEQFF.

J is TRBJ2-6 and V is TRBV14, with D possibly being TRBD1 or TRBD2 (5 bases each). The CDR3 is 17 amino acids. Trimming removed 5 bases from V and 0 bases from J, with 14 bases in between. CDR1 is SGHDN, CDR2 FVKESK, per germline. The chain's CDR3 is CASSYRDGYSGANVLTF. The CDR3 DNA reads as TGTGCCAGCAGCTACCGGGACGGTTACTCTGGGGCCAACGTCCTGACTTTC.

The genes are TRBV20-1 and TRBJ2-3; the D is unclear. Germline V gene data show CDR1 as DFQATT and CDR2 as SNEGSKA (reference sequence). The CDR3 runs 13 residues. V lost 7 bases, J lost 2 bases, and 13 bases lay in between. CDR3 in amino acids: CSGQYPNTDTQYF. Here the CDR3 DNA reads TGCAGTGGGCAGTACCCTAACACAGATACGCAGTATTTT.

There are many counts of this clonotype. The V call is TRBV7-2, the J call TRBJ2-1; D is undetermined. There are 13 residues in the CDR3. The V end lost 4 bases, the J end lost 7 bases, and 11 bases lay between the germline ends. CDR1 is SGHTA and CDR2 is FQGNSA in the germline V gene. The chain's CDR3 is CASSSGVSNEQFF. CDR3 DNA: TGTGCCAGCAGCTCCGGAGTCTCAAATGAGCAGTTCTTC.

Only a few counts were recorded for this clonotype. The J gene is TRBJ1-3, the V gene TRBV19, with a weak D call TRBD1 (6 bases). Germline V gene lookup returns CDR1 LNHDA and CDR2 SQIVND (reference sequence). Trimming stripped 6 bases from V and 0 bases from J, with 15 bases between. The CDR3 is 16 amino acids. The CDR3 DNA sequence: TGTGCCAGTAGCCCCCTTGGGGGGCGCTCTGGAAACACCATATATTTT. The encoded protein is CASSPLGGRSGNTIYF. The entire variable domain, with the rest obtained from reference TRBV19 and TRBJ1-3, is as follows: DGGITQSPKYLFRKEGQNVTLSCEQNLNHDAMYWYRQDPGQGLRLIYYSQIVNDFQKGDIAEGYSVSREKKESFPLTVTSAQKNPTAFYLCASSPLGGRSGNTIYFGEGSWLTVV.

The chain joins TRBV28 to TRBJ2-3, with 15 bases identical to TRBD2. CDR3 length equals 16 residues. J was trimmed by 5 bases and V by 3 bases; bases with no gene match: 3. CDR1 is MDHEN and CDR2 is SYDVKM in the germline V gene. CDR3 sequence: CASSFWTSGRVDTQYF. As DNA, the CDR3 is TGTGCCAGCAGTTTCTGGACTAGCGGGAGGGTAGATACGCAGTATTTT. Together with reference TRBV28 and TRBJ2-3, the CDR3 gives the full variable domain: DVKVTQSSRYLVKRTGEKVFLECVQDMDHENMFWYRQDPGLGLRLIYFSYDVKMKEKGDIPEGYSVSREKKERFSLILESASTNQTSMYLCASSFWTSGRVDTQYFGPGTRLTVL.

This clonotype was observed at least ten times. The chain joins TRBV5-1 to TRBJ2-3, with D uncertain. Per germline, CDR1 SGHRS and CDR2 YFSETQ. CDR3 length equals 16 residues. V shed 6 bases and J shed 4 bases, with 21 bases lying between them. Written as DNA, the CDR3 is TGCGCCAGCAAGCTTGAAGGCGGCGAGGAGTCAGATACGCAGTATTTT. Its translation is CASKLEGGEESDTQYF.

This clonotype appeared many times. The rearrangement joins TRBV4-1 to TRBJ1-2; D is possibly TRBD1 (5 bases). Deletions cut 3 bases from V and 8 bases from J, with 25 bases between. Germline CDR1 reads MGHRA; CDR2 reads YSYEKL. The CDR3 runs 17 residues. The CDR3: CASSQNRNWGPSRGYTF. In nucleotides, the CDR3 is TGCGCCAGCAGCCAGAATCGCAACTGGGGCCCATCGAGGGGCTACACCTTC.

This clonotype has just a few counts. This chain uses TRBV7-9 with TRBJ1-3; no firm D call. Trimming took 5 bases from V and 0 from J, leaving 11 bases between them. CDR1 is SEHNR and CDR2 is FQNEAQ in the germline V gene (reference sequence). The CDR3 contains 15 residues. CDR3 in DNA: TGTGCCAGCAGCCCCGACGGGCTCTCTGGAAACACCATATATTTT. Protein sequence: CASSPDGLSGNTIYF.

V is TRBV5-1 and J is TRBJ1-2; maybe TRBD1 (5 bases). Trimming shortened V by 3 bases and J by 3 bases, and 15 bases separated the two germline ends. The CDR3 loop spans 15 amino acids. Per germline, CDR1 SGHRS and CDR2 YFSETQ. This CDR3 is CASSSGPGSDYGYTF. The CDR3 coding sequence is TGCGCCAGCAGCTCGGGGCCAGGGTCGGACTATGGCTACACCTTC.

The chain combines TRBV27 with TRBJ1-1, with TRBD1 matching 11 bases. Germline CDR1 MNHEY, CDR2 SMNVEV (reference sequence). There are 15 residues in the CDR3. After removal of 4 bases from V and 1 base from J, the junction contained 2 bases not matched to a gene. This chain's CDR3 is CASSWTGGSNTEAFF. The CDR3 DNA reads TGTGCCAGCAGTTGGACAGGGGGCTCGAACACTGAAGCTTTCTTT.

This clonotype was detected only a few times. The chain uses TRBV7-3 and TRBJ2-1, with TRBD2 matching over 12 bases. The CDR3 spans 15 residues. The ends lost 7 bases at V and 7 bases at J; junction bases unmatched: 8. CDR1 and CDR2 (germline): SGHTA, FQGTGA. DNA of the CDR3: TGTGCCAGCACCCCTAGCGGGAGGGCCGTTAATGAGCAGTTCTTC. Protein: CASTPSGRAVNEQFF.

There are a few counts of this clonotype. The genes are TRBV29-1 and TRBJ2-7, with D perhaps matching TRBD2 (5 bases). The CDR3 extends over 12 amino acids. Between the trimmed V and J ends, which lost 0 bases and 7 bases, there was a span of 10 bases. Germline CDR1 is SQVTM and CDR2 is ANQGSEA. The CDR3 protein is CSVEDRTEEQYF. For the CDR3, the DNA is TGCAGCGTTGAAGATCGGACTGAAGAGCAGTACTTC.

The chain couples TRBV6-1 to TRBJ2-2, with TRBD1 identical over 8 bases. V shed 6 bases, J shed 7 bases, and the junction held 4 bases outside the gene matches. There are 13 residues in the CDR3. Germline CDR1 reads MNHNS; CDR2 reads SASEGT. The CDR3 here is CASRQQGVGELFF. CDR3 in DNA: TGTGCCAGCAGGCAACAGGGGGTCGGGGAGCTGTTTTTT.